These 6 T cell receptor beta chains were all obtained from the same sample, sequenced in a study of cytomegalovirus exposure and HLA in healthy donors. Primers: 60 Vbeta forward and 13 Jbeta reverse. Here immunoSEQ multiplex PCR was the method, and the copy in TCRdb shows in-frame clones only, minus some. The sample has tens of thousands of clones, over 60% seen once; the top ten hold nearly 6%. Material for sequencing was PBMCs. These receptors were taken from a female donor in good health and CMV-seronegative.

The gene calls are TRBV7-3 and TRBJ1-3; perhaps TRBD1 as D (5 bases). The CDR3 length is 14 residues. Germline loops: CDR1 SGHTA, CDR2 FQGTGA. The ends were cut back, 2 bases at V and 4 bases at J, with 9 bases in the middle. The CDR3 DNA sequence: TGTGCCAGCAGCTTAGGGGCGGTCGGAAACACCATATATTTT. It codes for CASSLGAVGNTIYF.

This clone is a singleton in its sample. This chain links TRBV28 with TRBJ2-6; no clear D gene. Germline-derived CDR1 and CDR2 are MDHEN and SYDVKM. With 6 bases removed from V and 2 bases from J, the gap between germline ends came to 8 bases. The CDR3 is 14 amino acids. CDR3 residues: CASRPQAGANVLTF. CDR3 in DNA: TGTGCCAGCAGACCACAAGCTGGGGCCAACGTCCTGACTTTC.

The V and J genes are TRBV19 and TRBJ2-3; unclear D gene. With 5 bases removed from V and 5 bases from J, the gap between germline ends came to 5 bases. The germline V gene encodes CDR1 LNHDA and CDR2 SQIVND (reference sequence). CDR3 length: 11 amino acids. The CDR3 sequence: CASSSIDTQYF. DNA of the CDR3: TGTGCCAGTAGTTCTATAGATACGCAGTATTTT. Full variable domain (remainder filled in from reference TRBV19 and TRBJ2-3): DGGITQSPKYLFRKEGQNVTLSCEQNLNHDAMYWYRQDPGQGLRLIYYSQIVNDFQKGDIAEGYSVSREKKESFPLTVTSAQKNPTAFYLCASSSIDTQYFGPGTRLTVL.

The chain employs TRBV28 and TRBJ1-1; no clear D gene. This CDR3 is built from 12 residues. Germline V lookup: CDR1 MDHEN, CDR2 SYDVKM. Trimming removed 6 bases from V and 11 bases from J, with 16 bases in between. CDR3 loop: CASSSGLLTAFF. DNA of the CDR3: TGTGCCAGCAGCTCTGGACTGCTGACTGCTTTCTTT.

The chain links TRBV10-3 to TRBJ1-2; no definite D call. CDR3 length equals 18 residues. The V end lost 2 bases, the J end lost 2 bases, and 21 bases lay between the germline ends. The germline gives CDR1 ENHRY, CDR2 SYGVKD. The CDR3 coding sequence is TGTGCCATCAGTGAGGCTCTGGCGCAGCAGGTGGGCAACTATGGCTACACCTTC. This encodes CAISEALAQQVGNYGYTF.

This chain connects TRBV6-1 to TRBJ1-2, with D possibly being TRBD1 (6 bases). Germline lookup yields CDR1 MNHNS and CDR2 SASEGT. With 1 base removed from V and 3 bases from J, the gap between germline ends came to 9 bases. This CDR3 comprises 14 residues. For the CDR3, the DNA is TGTGCCAGCAGTGAAGATGGACAGTACTATGGCTACACCTTC. This translates into CASSEDGQYYGYTF.